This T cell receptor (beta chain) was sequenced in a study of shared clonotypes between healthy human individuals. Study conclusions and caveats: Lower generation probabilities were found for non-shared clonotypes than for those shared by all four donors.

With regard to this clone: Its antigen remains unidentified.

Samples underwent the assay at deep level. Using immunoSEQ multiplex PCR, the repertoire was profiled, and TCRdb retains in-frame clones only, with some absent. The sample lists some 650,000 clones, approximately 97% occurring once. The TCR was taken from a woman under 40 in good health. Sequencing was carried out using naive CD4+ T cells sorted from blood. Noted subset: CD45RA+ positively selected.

This CDR3 is CASSFRRSDTQYF. CDR3 bases: TGTGCCAGCAGTTTCCGGCGGTCCGATACGCAGTATTTT. The J gene is TRBJ2-3, the V gene TRBV6-5; D is ambiguous. The V end was cut by 4 bases, the J end by 6 bases, with 11 bases between. Germline V lookup: CDR1 MNHEY, CDR2 SVGAGI. This CDR3 comprises 13 residues.